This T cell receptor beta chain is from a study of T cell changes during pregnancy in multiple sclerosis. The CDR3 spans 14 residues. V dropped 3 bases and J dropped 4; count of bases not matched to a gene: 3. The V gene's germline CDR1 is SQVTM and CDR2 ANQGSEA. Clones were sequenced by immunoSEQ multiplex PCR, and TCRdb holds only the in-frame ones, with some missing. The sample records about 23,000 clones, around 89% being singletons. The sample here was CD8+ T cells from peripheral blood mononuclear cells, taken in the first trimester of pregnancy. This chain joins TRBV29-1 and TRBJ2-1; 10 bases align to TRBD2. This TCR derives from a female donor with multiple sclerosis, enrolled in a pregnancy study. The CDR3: CSVERLAGYNEQFF. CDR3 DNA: TGCAGCGTTGAGAGACTAGCGGGTTACAATGAGCAGTTCTTC.